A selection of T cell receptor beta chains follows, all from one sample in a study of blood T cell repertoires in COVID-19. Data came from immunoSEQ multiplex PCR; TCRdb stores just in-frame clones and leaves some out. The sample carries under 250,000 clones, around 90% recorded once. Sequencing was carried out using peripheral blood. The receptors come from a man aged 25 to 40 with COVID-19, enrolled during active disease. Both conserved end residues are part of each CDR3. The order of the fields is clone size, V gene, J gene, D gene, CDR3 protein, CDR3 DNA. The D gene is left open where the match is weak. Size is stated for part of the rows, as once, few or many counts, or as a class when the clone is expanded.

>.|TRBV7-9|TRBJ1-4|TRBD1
CASSSPRDSTNEKLFF
TGTGCCAGCAGCTCTCCCCGGGACAGTACTAATGAAAAACTGTTTTTT
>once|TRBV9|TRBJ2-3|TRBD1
CASSVVGTGRTDTQYF
TGTGCCAGCAGCGTAGTCGGGACAGGGAGGACAGATACGCAGTATTTT
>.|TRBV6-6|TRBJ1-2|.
CASTSSLSYGYTF
TGTGCCAGCACCTCATCACTGAGCTATGGCTACACCTTC
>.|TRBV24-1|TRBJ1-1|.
CATSDLQIGMLPWEGDTEAFF
TGTGCCACCAGTGATTTGCAAATCGGGATGTTACCTTGGGAGGGGGACACTGAAGCTTTCTTT
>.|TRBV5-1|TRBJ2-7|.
CASRTGSNSHQYF
TGCGCCAGCAGAACCGGGTCGAACTCGCATCAGTACTTC
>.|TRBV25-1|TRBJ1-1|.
CASSFRGITEAFF
TGTGCCAGCAGCTTCAGGGGTATTACTGAAGCTTTCTTT
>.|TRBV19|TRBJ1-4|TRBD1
CASSPRQGEDEKLFF
TGTGCCAGTAGCCCGAGACAGGGGGAAGATGAAAAACTGTTTTTT
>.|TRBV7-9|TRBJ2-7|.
CASSLVGQSYEQYF
TGTGCCAGCAGCTTAGTTGGACAGTCCTACGAGCAGTACTTC
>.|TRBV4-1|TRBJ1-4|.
CASSQDLRPGYEKLFF
TGCGCCAGCAGCCAAGATCTCCGGCCAGGTTATGAAAAACTGTTTTTT
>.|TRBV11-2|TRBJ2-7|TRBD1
CASSSGQGILEEQYF
TGTGCCAGCAGCTCCGGACAGGGAATATTAGAGGAGCAGTACTTC
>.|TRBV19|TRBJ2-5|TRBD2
CASSIGGRIEETQYF
TGTGCCAGTAGTATAGGCGGGAGGATTGAAGAGACCCAGTACTTC
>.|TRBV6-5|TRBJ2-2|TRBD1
CASIRTGGNTGELFF
TGTGCCAGCATAAGGACAGGGGGGAACACCGGGGAGCTGTTTTTT
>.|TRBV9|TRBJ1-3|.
CASSVAELLSGNTIYF
TGTGCCAGCAGCGTAGCTGAGCTATTGTCCGGAAACACCATATATTTT
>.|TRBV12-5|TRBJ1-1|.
CASGLVFGTPHTEAFF
TGTGCTAGTGGTTTGGTTTTCGGGACACCACACACTGAAGCTTTCTTT
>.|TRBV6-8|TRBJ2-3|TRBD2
CASSYLTSGGSCSTDTQYF
TGTGCCAGCAGTTACCTTACTAGCGGGGGGTCATGTAGCACAGATACGCAGTATTTT
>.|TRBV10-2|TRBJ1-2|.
CASSLPGVIGSYGYTF
TGCGCCAGCAGTCTTCCCGGGGTTATAGGCTCCTATGGCTACACCTTC
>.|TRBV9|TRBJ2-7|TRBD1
CASSVGQGGYEQYF
TGTGCCAGCAGCGTAGGACAGGGTGGTTACGAGCAGTACTTC
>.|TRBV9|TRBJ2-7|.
CASSGDSREQYF
TGTGCCAGCAGCGGAGACAGTAGAGAGCAGTACTTC
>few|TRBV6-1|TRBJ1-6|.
CASSEVLGREGSPLHF
TGTGCCAGCAGTGAAGTTCTGGGCAGGGAGGGGTCACCCCTCCACTTT
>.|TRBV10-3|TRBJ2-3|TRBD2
CAISAGPGGTQYF
TGTGCCATCAGTGCGGGGCCGGGGGGTACGCAGTATTTT
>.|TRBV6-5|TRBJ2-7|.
CASSSNDRSSYEQYF
TGTGCCAGCAGTTCCAACGACAGGAGCTCCTACGAGCAGTACTTC
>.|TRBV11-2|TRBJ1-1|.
CASSRVPLLSEAFF
TGTGCCAGCAGCCGGGTCCCCCTATTGAGTGAAGCTTTCTTT
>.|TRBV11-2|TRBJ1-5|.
CASSSGWSQPQHF
TGTGCCAGCAGCTCCGGGTGGAGTCAGCCCCAGCATTTT
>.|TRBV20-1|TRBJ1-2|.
CSASTLESGPYGYTF
TGCAGTGCTAGTACTTTAGAGTCAGGGCCCTATGGCTACACCTTC
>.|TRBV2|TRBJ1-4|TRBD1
CASSVVQGAGKLFF
TGTGCCAGCAGTGTTGTACAGGGGGCAGGAAAACTGTTTTTT
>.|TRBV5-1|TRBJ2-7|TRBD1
CASSLRTGTYEQYF
TGCGCCAGCAGCCTGAGGACAGGAACCTACGAGCAGTACTTC
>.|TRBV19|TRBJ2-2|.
CASSIPRGLDTGELFF
TGTGCCAGTAGTATACCTCGCGGTTTGGACACCGGGGAGCTGTTTTTT
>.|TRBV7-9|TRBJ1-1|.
CASSLVDSEAFF
TGTGCCAGCAGCTTGGTGGACAGTGAAGCTTTCTTT
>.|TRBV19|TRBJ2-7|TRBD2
CASSVQREVYEQYF
TGTGCCAGTAGTGTCCAGCGGGAGGTCTACGAGCAGTACTTC
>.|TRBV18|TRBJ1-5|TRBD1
CASSPGQGGDQPQHF
TGTGCCAGCTCACCGGGACAGGGGGGGGATCAGCCCCAGCATTTT
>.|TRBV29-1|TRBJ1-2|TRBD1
CSVGDSNYGYTF
TGCAGCGTTGGGGACAGCAACTATGGCTACACCTTC
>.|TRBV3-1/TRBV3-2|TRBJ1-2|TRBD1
CASSPLDRDYGYTF
TGTGCCAGCAGCCCGTTGGACAGGGACTATGGCTACACCTTC
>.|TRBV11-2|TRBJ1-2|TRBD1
CASRRTTGTGVYYGYTF
TGTGCCAGCAGGCGGACGACCGGGACAGGGGTCTACTATGGCTACACCTTC
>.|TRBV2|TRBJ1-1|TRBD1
CASKGDRGRGNTEAFF
TGTGCCAGCAAGGGTGACAGGGGGCGGGGAAACACTGAAGCTTTCTTT
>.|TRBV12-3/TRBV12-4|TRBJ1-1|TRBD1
CASSLTGDTEAFF
TGTGCCAGCAGTTTAACAGGGGACACTGAAGCTTTCTTT
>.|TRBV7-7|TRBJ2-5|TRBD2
CASSLLASGGLKETQYF
TGTGCCAGCAGCTTACTCGCTAGCGGGGGGCTAAAAGAGACCCAGTACTTC
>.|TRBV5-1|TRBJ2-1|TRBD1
CASSLPGTGANEQFF
TGCGCCAGCAGCTTACCCGGGACAGGGGCCAATGAGCAGTTCTTC
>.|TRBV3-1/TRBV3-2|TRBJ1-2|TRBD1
CASSQETGAAYGYTF
TGTGCCAGCAGCCAAGAAACAGGGGCGGCCTATGGCTACACCTTC
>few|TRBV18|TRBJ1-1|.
CASSTGPNTEAFF
TGTGCCAGCTCAACAGGACCGAACACTGAAGCTTTCTTT
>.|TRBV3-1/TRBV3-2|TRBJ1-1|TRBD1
CASSLTGGGTEAFF
TGTGCCAGCAGCCTTACAGGGGGCGGAACTGAAGCTTTCTTT
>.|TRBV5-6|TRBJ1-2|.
CASSSYRRGGGYGYTF
TGTGCCAGCAGCTCCTACCGGAGGGGCGGAGGATATGGCTACACCTTC